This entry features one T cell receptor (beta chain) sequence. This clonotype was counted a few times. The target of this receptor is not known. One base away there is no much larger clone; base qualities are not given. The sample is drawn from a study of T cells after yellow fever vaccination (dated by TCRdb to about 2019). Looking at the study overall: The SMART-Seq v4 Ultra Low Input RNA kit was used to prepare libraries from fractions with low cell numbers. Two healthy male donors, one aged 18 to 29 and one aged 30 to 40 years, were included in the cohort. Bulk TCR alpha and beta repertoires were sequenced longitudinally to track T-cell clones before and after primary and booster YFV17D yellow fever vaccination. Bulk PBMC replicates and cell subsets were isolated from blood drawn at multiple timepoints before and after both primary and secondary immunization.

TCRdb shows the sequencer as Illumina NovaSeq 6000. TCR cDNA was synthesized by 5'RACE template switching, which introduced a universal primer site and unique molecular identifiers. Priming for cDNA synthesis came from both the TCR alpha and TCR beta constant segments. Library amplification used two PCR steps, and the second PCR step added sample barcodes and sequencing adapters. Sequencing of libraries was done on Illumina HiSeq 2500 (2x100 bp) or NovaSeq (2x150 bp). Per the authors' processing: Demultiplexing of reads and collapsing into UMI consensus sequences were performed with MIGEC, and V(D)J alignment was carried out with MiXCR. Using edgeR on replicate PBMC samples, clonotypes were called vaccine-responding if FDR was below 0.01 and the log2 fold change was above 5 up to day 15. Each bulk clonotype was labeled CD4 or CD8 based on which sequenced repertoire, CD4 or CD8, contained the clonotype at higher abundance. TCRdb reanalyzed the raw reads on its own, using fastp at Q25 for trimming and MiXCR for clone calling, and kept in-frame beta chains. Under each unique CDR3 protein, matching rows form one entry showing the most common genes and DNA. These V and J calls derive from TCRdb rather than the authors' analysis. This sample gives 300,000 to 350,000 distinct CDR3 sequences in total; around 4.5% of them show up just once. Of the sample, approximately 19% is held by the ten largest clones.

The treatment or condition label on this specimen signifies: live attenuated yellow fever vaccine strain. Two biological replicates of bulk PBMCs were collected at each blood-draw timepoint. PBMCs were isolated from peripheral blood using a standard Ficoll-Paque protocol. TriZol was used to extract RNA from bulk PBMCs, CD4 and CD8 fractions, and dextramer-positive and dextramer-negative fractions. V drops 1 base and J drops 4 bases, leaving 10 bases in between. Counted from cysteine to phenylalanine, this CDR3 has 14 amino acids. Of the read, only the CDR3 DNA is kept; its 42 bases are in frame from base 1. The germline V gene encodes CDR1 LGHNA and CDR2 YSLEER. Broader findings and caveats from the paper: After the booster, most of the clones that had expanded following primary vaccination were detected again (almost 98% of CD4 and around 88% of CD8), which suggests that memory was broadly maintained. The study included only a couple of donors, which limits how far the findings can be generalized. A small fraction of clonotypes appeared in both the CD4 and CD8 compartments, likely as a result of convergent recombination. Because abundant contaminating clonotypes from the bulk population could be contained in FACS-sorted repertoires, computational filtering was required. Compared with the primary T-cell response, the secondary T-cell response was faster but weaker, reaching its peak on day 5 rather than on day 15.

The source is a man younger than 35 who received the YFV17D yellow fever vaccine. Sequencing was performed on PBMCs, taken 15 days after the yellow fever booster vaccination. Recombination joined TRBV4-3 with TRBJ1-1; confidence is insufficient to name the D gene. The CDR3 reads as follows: CASSQGVGSTEAFF. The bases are TGCGCCAGCAGCCAAGGCGTAGGGTCCACTGAAGCTTTCTTT.